The 14 T cell receptor beta chains below come from one sample, sequenced in a study of OX40 agonist ivuxolimab in advanced cancers. Only in-frame clones appear in the TCRdb table, and some are missing; sequencing was by immunoSEQ multiplex PCR. Of roughly 140,000 clones listed, 90% to 95% are singletons. Sequencing was performed on CD4+ or CD8+ T cells sorted from blood, taken in a trial of the OX40 agonist ivuxolimab. These receptors originate from an adult with an advanced solid tumor such as melanoma, head and neck, liver or kidney cancer.

V and J are TRBV4-3 and TRBJ2-5; 10 nucleotides match TRBD2. TRBJ2-7 matches the DNA end more closely, so the J call is doubtful. From germline, CDR1 is LGHNA and CDR2 YSLEER. The CDR3 sequence is 17 residues long. In DNA form, the CDR3 reads TGCGCCAGCAGCCAAGGGACTAGCGGATCTCTCTCCTACGAGCAGTACTTC. Protein: CASSQGTSGSLSYEQYF.

The V gene is TRBV5-4, the J gene TRBJ1-6; 8 bases match TRBD1. From germline, CDR1 is SGHNT and CDR2 YYREEE (reference sequence). The CDR3 sequence is 17 residues long. The junction had 6 bases not matched to a gene; V was cut back by 4 bases and J by 0 bases. The CDR3 DNA reads as TGTGCCAGCAGCATCGGACAGGGACGCTCCTATAATTCACCCCTCCACTTT. Protein sequence: CASSIGQGRSYNSPLHF.

The chain has TRBV4-3 and TRBJ2-1, with D hard to call. V dropped 0 bases and J dropped 8 bases, with 8 bases sitting between them. The CDR3 covers 13 residues. Germline assignment: CDR1 LGHNA and CDR2 YSLEER. The CDR3 sequence: CASSQESEYEQFF. The CDR3 nucleotides read TGCGCCAGCAGCCAAGAATCTGAGTATGAGCAGTTCTTC.

CDR3 sequence: CASSLGTGNTEAFF. CDR3 bases: TGTGCCAGCTCACTCGGGACAGGCAACACTGAAGCTTTCTTT. The chain employs TRBV18 and TRBJ1-1, with 8 bases matching TRBD1. The V gene's germline CDR1 is KGHSH and CDR2 LQKENI. V trimming: 4 bases; J trimming: 2 bases; junction bases outside the gene matches: 3. The CDR3 consists of 14 residues.

The chain has TRBV1 and TRBJ1-2. TRBV1 is designated a pseudogene. This CDR3 region has 12 residues. Here the CDR3 reads CTSSPPPRSYTF. The CDR3 DNA is TGCACCAGCAGCCCCCCACCCCGGAGCTACACCTTC.

This clone is a singleton in its sample. The genes are TRBV19 and TRBJ1-5, with D possibly being TRBD1 (5 bases). The CDR3 length is 15 residues. From germline, CDR1 is LNHDA and CDR2 SQIVND (reference sequence). V was pared by 6 bases and J by 1 base, with 13 bases between. CDR3 sequence: CASSRRGGSNQPQHF. As DNA, the CDR3 is TGTGCCAGTAGCCGCCGGGGGGGGAGCAATCAGCCCCAGCATTTT.

The rearrangement joins TRBV19 to TRBJ2-3, with D perhaps being TRBD1 or TRBD2 (7 bases each). This CDR3 region has 13 residues. The V gene lost 7 bases and the J gene lost 6 bases, with 14 bases spanning the gap. The germline gives CDR1 LNHDA, CDR2 SQIVND (reference sequence). The CDR3 region has the DNA TGTGCCAGTAATTTGCAGGGGGGGGATACGCAGTATTTT. As protein: CASNLQGGDTQYF.

CDR3 DNA sequence: TGTGCCAGCAGCTTGGGAGGACAGGGCACCTACGAGCAGTACTTC. Protein product: CASSLGGQGTYEQYF. V usage is TRBV5-4 and J usage is TRBJ2-7; 8 bases map to TRBD1. V gave up 0 bases and J gave up 2 bases; unmatched junction bases: 4. The germline V gene has CDR1 SGHNT and CDR2 YYREEE (reference sequence). CDR3 length: 15 residues.

The chain links TRBV7-9 to TRBJ2-1; D remains unclear. The CDR3 totals 13 residues. Looked up from germline, CDR1 is SEHNR and CDR2 is FQNEAQ (reference sequence). The V gene lost 0 bases and the J gene lost 7 bases, with 7 bases spanning the gap. CDR3: CASSLATANEQFF. The DNA for the CDR3 is TGTGCCAGCAGCTTAGCGACCGCTAATGAGCAGTTCTTC.

The rearrangement joins TRBV5-8 to TRBJ1-4; no clear D gene. This CDR3 is built from 13 residues. Germline-derived CDR1 and CDR2 are SGHTS and YDEGEE. V was clipped by 0 bases and J by 4 bases, with 4 bases between them. The CDR3 loop reads CASSLGFNEKLFF. DNA for the CDR3: TGTGCCAGCAGCTTGGGGTTTAATGAAAAACTGTTTTTT. The full variable domain, rest sourced from reference TRBV5-8 and TRBJ1-4, is EAGVTQSPTHLIKTRGQQATLRCSPISGHTSVYWYQQALGLGLQFLLWYDEGEERNRGNFPPRFSGRQFPNYSSELNVNALELEDSALYLCASSLGFNEKLFFGSGTQLSVL.

This chain connects TRBV5-6 to TRBJ2-7; 14 bases match TRBD2. Germline values: CDR1 SGHDT, CDR2 YYEEEE. The CDR3 runs 15 residues. The V gene end was trimmed by 2 bases and the J gene end by 5 bases; junction bases not matched to a gene: 3. The DNA for the CDR3 is TGTGCCAGCAGCTTAGGGGGACTAGCGGGGGACGAGCAGTACTTC. This gives the protein CASSLGGLAGDEQYF.

The chain joins TRBV6-6 to TRBJ1-5, with a weak D call TRBD1 (5 bases). The V gene's germline CDR1 is MNHNY and CDR2 SVGAGI (reference sequence). Trimming left V 6 bases short and J 6 bases short, with 18 bases between. This CDR3 is built from 15 residues. The CDR3 reads CASSLGAGGSQPQHF. CDR3 DNA: TGTGCCAGCAGCCTCGGGGCCGGGGGTAGTCAGCCCCAGCATTTT.

V is TRBV11-1 and J is TRBJ1-5; 10 positions match TRBD1. The CDR3 has 16 amino acids. Germline CDR1 is SGHAT and CDR2 is FQDESV (reference sequence). V lost 6 bases to trimming and J lost 5 bases; unmatched junction nucleotides: 10. In DNA form, the CDR3 reads TGTGCCAGCAGTCCATCCGGGACAGGGGCTTATCAGCCCCAGCATTTT. It yields the protein CASSPSGTGAYQPQHF.

The chain links TRBV7-9 to TRBJ1-1, with D perhaps TRBD1 (5 bases). The germline V gene has CDR1 SEHNR and CDR2 FQNEAQ (reference sequence). This CDR3 is 13 amino acids long. With 5 bases removed from V and 7 bases from J, the gap between germline ends came to 14 bases. The CDR3 loop reads CASSPAGFGEAFF. The CDR3 DNA sequence: TGTGCCAGCAGCCCCGCAGGGTTCGGTGAAGCTTTCTTT.